This record concerns one T cell receptor (beta chain) sequence. The antigen remains unidentified. The sample comes from a study of shared clonotypes between healthy human individuals. All participating donors were Caucasian adults from Nashville, Tennessee. Points from the study as a whole: Sample collection involved blood only; tissue repertoires are likely different.

Clones were sequenced by immunoSEQ multiplex PCR, and TCRdb holds only the in-frame ones, with some missing. The sample holds some 1 million clones, about 74% seen once. From germline, CDR1 is SGHVS and CDR2 FQNEAQ. The V end lost 5 bases, the J end lost 0 bases, and 13 bases lay between the germline ends. This CDR3 has 16 amino acids. The sequence was collected from a man between 18 and 29 years old in good health. The J gene is TRBJ2-2, the V gene TRBV7-8; no reliable D call. Specimen: memory CD4+ T cells sorted from blood. As to subset: CD45RA-negative fraction. The CDR3 sequence: CASSPRAQANTGELFF. CDR3 in DNA: TGTGCCAGCAGCCCCCGGGCGCAAGCGAACACCGGGGAGCTGTTTTTT.